The 22 T cell receptor beta chains given below trace back to one sample, sequenced in a study of CD8+ T cells in alopecia areata. Investigators isolated RNA and reverse transcribed it into cDNA to act as the sequencing template. Method: immunoSEQ multiplex PCR; TCRdb's copy keeps in-frame clones and lacks some. Found here are 75,000 to 100,000 clones, about 71% of them singletons; the top ten hold 15% to 20%. As to treatment: oral pan-JAK inhibitor, 5-10 mg twice daily. The sequencing used CD8+ T cells sorted from blood, collected at approximately week 42, from a patient treated with tofacitinib. The source of these receptors is a human donor with alopecia areata.

This clone was recorded only once. The chain has TRBV6-6 and TRBJ2-5; a weak D match, TRBD2 (5 bases). The V end lost 0 bases, the J end lost 2 bases, and 7 bases lay between the germline ends. The CDR3 loop spans 14 amino acids. Per the germline V gene, CDR1 is MNHNY and CDR2 is SVGAGI (reference sequence). The CDR3 is CASSYSGKQETQYF. CDR3 coding DNA: TGTGCCAGCAGTTACTCCGGGAAACAAGAGACCCAGTACTTC.

This clone was counted between two and nine times. The chain carries TRBV4-3 and TRBJ1-5; the D is unclear. Trimming took off 1 base at V and 0 bases at J, with 4 bases between the two ends. Looked up from germline, CDR1 is LGHNA and CDR2 is YSLEER. The CDR3 runs to 14 residues. Here the CDR3 reads CASSQGVSNQPQHF. The CDR3 nucleotides are TGCGCCAGCAGCCAAGGAGTTAGCAATCAGCCCCAGCATTTT.

In this sample, this clone turned up a few times. This chain links TRBV9 with TRBJ2-2; 8 nucleotides agree with TRBD1. J gave up 3 bases and V 5 bases, and 3 bases lay outside the gene matches. The CDR3 runs 14 residues. Germline assignment: CDR1 SGDLS and CDR2 YYNGEE. CDR3 sequence (DNA): TGTGCCAGCAGTGAACAGGGGGACACCGGGGAGCTGTTTTTT. This gives the protein CASSEQGDTGELFF.

The genes are TRBV14 and TRBJ2-1; possible D gene TRBD1, 6 bases. V lost 1 base and J lost 15, with 13 bases in between. The CDR3 is 12 residues long. In germline, CDR1 is SGHDN, CDR2 FVKESK. Here the CDR3 reads CASSQAARGLFF. The CDR3 DNA is TGTGCCAGCAGCCAAGCTGCCAGGGGCCTGTTCTTC.

This clone was seen only a few times. The V and J genes are TRBV6-5 and TRBJ2-1, with D hard to call. CDR1 and CDR2 from the germline V gene are MNHEY and SVGAGI. The CDR3 is 16 residues long. V was pared by 0 bases and J by 8 bases, with 17 bases between. Here the CDR3 reads CASSYSVQPPLDEQFF. DNA of the CDR3: TGTGCCAGCAGTTACTCGGTCCAGCCCCCGTTGGATGAGCAGTTCTTC.

V gene TRBV13 combines with J gene TRBJ2-1; D remains unclear. Germline V CDR1 and CDR2: PRHDT, FYEKMQ (reference sequence). The V gene lost 1 base and the J gene lost 4 bases, with 11 bases spanning the gap. The CDR3 has 15 residues. The chain's CDR3 is CASSLVGPAYNEQFF. The CDR3 DNA is TGTGCCAGCAGCTTAGTGGGCCCGGCATACAATGAGCAGTTCTTC.

This clone was detected only a few times. J is TRBJ1-4 and V is TRBV27; D unclear. Trimming took off 7 bases at V and 0 bases at J, with 9 bases between the two ends. This CDR3 has 14 amino acids. The germline V gene encodes CDR1 MNHEY and CDR2 SMNVEV (reference sequence). The CDR3 bases are TGTGCCAGCAAAACAGCTGCAACTAATGAAAAACTGTTTTTT. Translating it yields CASKTAATNEKLFF.

This clone was counted a single time. CDR3: CASSTDRGNYGYTF. Written as DNA, the CDR3 is TGTGCCAGCAGTACGGACAGGGGGAACTATGGCTACACCTTC. The chain has TRBV6-5 and TRBJ1-2; 10 bases are shared with TRBD1. Germline CDR1 and CDR2: MNHEY and SVGAGI. This CDR3 is built from 14 residues. Trimming cost V 5 bases and J 2 bases; bases outside gene matches: 2.

The chain recombines TRBV6-5 with TRBJ1-2, with D tentatively TRBD1 (6 bases). Germline lookup yields CDR1 MNHEY and CDR2 SVGAGI. This CDR3 has 15 residues. Trimming left V 5 bases short and J 2 bases short, with 15 bases between. The CDR3 here is CASSQQGKGNYGYTF. CDR3 nucleotides: TGTGCCAGCAGTCAACAGGGAAAGGGGAACTATGGCTACACCTTC.

V is TRBV2 and J is TRBJ2-3, with D possibly TRBD1 on 6 matching bases. The germline V gene has CDR1 SNHLY and CDR2 FYNNEI. CDR3 length: 16 residues. The V end lost 4 bases, the J end lost 2 bases, and 16 bases lay between the germline ends. CDR3 in DNA: TGTGCCAGCAGTGGGGACATCTCGACCAACACAGATACGCAGTATTTT. Translating gives CASSGDISTNTDTQYF.

The chain recombines TRBV29-1 with TRBJ1-1, with D maybe TRBD1 (5 bases). Germline CDR1 is SQVTM and CDR2 is ANQGSEA. There are 13 residues in the CDR3. With 8 bases removed from V and 0 bases from J, the gap between germline ends came to 13 bases. The CDR3 DNA is TGCAGCCGGGGGAGCCAAATGAACACTGAAGCTTTCTTT. Translating it yields CSRGSQMNTEAFF.

The CDR3 DNA is TGTGCCAGCAGCTTAGAAGAGGGGGCTGGGGACTATGGCTACACCTTC. Translated, it gives CASSLEEGAGDYGYTF. The chain uses TRBV7-8 and TRBJ1-2, with 7 nucleotides matching TRBD1. Germline trimming cut 1 base from V and 3 bases from J; bases unmatched to any gene: 8. In germline, CDR1 is SGHVS, CDR2 FQNEAQ. This CDR3 region has 16 residues.

The V call is TRBV10-3, the J call TRBJ1-2; perhaps TRBD1 as D (6 bases). The germline gives CDR1 ENHRY, CDR2 SYGVKD. Trimming shortened V by 3 bases and J by 5 bases, and 13 bases separated the two germline ends. The CDR3 contains 14 residues. The CDR3 spells CAISETGLNYGYTF. The CDR3 nucleotides are TGTGCCATCAGTGAAACAGGGCTCAATTATGGCTACACCTTC.

The chain has TRBV12-5 and TRBJ2-7; tentative D call: TRBD2 (6 bases). The V gene's germline CDR1 is LGHNT and CDR2 FRNRAP. Trimming removed 6 bases at V and 7 bases at J, with 10 bases between. This CDR3 comprises 11 residues. CDR3 sequence (DNA): TGTGCTAGTGGCTATGGGGGGGAGCAGTACTTC. Encoded protein: CASGYGGEQYF.

The J gene is TRBJ1-1, the V gene TRBV19, with D possibly matching TRBD1 (5 bases). The V gene lost 7 bases and the J gene lost 1 base, with 10 bases spanning the gap. This CDR3 contains 13 residues. CDR1 LNHDA and CDR2 SQIVND come from the germline V gene (reference sequence). The DNA of the CDR3 is TGTGCCAGTATTACTGGGGGGAACACTGAAGCTTTCTTT. Protein sequence: CASITGGNTEAFF.

The chain employs TRBV19 and TRBJ1-1; the match to TRBD1 covers 9 bases. The CDR3 totals 16 residues. CDR1 is LNHDA and CDR2 is SQIVND in the germline V gene (reference sequence). With V trimmed by 5 bases and J by 0 bases, 7 bases remained unmatched. The DNA for the CDR3 is TGTGCCAGTAGTCAGGACAGGGGAGGGGTGAACACTGAAGCTTTCTTT. Translating gives CASSQDRGGVNTEAFF.

The chain combines TRBV13 with TRBJ2-3; 10 nucleotides agree with TRBD2. CDR1 and CDR2 from the germline V gene are PRHDT and FYEKMQ (reference sequence). The CDR3 extends over 18 amino acids. V lost 5 bases and J lost 5; bases outside the gene matches: 16. The CDR3: CASSPRGPTSGALDTQYF. In nucleotides, the CDR3 is TGTGCCAGCAGCCCCCGAGGACCAACTAGCGGGGCTTTAGATACGCAGTATTTT.

This clone was detected only once. The V call is TRBV5-1, the J call TRBJ2-3; 15 bases are shared with TRBD2. This CDR3 region has 14 residues. Germline-derived CDR1 and CDR2 are SGHRS and YFSETQ. The V gene end was trimmed by 7 bases and the J gene end by 4 bases; junction bases not matched to a gene: 1. The CDR3: CASGLAGGPDTQYF. The CDR3 region has the DNA TGCGCCAGCGGACTAGCGGGGGGGCCAGATACGCAGTATTTT.

This clone was seen only a few times. The CDR3 spells CASSQSPYEQYF. The DNA of the CDR3 is TGTGCCAGCAGCCAATCACCCTACGAGCAGTACTTC. The V call is TRBV14, the J call TRBJ2-7; D remains unclear. This CDR3 has 12 residues. The germline V gene encodes CDR1 SGHDN and CDR2 FVKESK. Trimming pared 2 bases from V and 2 bases from J, leaving 4 bases between.

J is TRBJ2-7 and V is TRBV5-1, with TRBD1 matching over 9 bases. The CDR3 is made up of 13 amino acids. Germline assignment: CDR1 SGHRS and CDR2 YFSETQ. With V trimmed by 4 bases and J by 5 bases, 4 bases remained unmatched. CDR3: CASSRGQGDEQYF. The CDR3 coding sequence is TGCGCCAGCAGCAGGGGACAGGGAGACGAGCAGTACTTC.

V is TRBV5-1 and J is TRBJ2-1; TRBD2 is a possible D gene (6 bases). The CDR3 runs to 13 residues. Germline V lookup: CDR1 SGHRS, CDR2 YFSETQ. Trimming removed 2 bases from V and 7 bases from J, with 10 bases in between. CDR3 residues: CASSFWTNNEQFF. CDR3 sequence (DNA): TGCGCCAGCAGCTTCTGGACTAATAATGAGCAGTTCTTC.

This chain joins TRBV29-1 and TRBJ1-2; the D is unclear. This CDR3 contains 11 residues. Germline V gene sequence: CDR1 SQVTM, CDR2 ANQGSEA. Trimming pared 4 bases from V and 6 bases from J, leaving 9 bases between. Here the CDR3 reads CSVGGRDGYTF. The CDR3 DNA reads as TGCAGCGTTGGAGGGAGGGATGGCTACACCTTC.